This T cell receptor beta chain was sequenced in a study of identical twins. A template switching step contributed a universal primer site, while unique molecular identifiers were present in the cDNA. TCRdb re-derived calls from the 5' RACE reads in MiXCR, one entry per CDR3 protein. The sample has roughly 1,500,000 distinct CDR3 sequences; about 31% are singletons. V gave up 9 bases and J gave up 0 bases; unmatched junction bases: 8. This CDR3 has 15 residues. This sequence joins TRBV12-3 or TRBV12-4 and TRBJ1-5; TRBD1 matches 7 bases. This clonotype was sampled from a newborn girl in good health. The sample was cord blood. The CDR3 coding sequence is TGTGCCAGTTGCAGGGGGTTGGGTAGCAATCAGCCCCAGCATTTT. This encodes CASCRGLGSNQPQHF.